Detailed here is one T cell receptor beta chain. Its antigen is currently unknown. PCR used 60 Vbeta primers and 13 Jbeta primers. Generated by immunoSEQ multiplex PCR, the TCRdb table keeps only in-frame clones and is missing some. The table includes roughly 150,000 clones, about 72% detected once. The data were obtained in a study of cytomegalovirus exposure and HLA in healthy donors. As for the study in general: There were a few hundred genotyped donors. Of these, roughly 84% fell in the genetic ancestry cluster associated with self-reported Caucasian donors. Study-level points and caveats: Reportedly, HLA-A and HLA-B alleles of most subjects were accurately predicted from TCR beta.

Everyone who donated was a healthy bone marrow donor. Germline V lookup: CDR1 MNHEY, CDR2 SVGAGI. This CDR3 region has 12 residues. Trimming left V 6 bases short and J 4 bases short, with 7 bases between. The sample comprised PBMCs. The V and J genes are TRBV6-5 and TRBJ1-5; perhaps TRBD1 as D (6 bases). This TCR was sampled from a male donor in good health and CMV-seronegative. The CDR3 is CASSQGNQPQHF. The CDR3 DNA follows: TGTGCCAGCAGCCAGGGGAATCAGCCCCAGCATTTT.